The T cell receptor beta chain described here comes from a study of blood T cell repertoires in COVID-19. Trimming stripped 2 bases from V and 10 bases from J, with 15 bases between. The CDR3 spans 13 residues. Germline lookup yields CDR1 SGHNT and CDR2 YYREEE (reference sequence). Methods used by the authors: Reference gene primers were amplified, and this amplification served to estimate nucleated cell counts. Some clones are missing from TCRdb's copy, which holds only in-frame ones; the method was immunoSEQ multiplex PCR. The V and J calls and clone size are taken from that table; D and trimming were inferred from the DNA. The data contain 250,000 to 300,000 clones, 80% to 90% of them singletons.

The receptor was isolated from a man between 18 and 29 years old who had recovered from COVID-19. The chain links TRBV5-4 to TRBJ2-5; tentatively, D is TRBD1 (5 bases). Material for sequencing was PBMCs or T cells enriched from blood (not recorded which). CDR3 nucleotide sequence: TGTGCCAGCAGCTTATTCGTGGGGCTCGACCAGTACTTC. Its protein product is CASSLFVGLDQYF.